This T cell receptor beta chain was sequenced during a study of blood T cell repertoires in COVID-19. Unmatched junction bases numbered 12, after V lost 5 bases and J lost 6 bases. Per germline, CDR1 SGHAT and CDR2 FQDESV (reference sequence). This CDR3 is built from 16 residues. Some clones are missing from TCRdb's copy, which holds only in-frame ones; the method was immunoSEQ multiplex PCR. The repertoire holds around 310,000 clones, with 90% as singletons. Seattle cases were enrolled at active infection and followed longitudinally. This TCR was sampled from a woman aged 40 to 50 with COVID-19, enrolled during active disease. The chain links TRBV11-1 to TRBJ2-5; the match to TRBD1 covers 10 bases. The specimen sequenced was peripheral blood. The DNA for the CDR3 is TGTGCCAGCAGCCAGGGAGGGACAGGGGATGGAAAGACCCAGTACTTC. It is translated as CASSQGGTGDGKTQYF.